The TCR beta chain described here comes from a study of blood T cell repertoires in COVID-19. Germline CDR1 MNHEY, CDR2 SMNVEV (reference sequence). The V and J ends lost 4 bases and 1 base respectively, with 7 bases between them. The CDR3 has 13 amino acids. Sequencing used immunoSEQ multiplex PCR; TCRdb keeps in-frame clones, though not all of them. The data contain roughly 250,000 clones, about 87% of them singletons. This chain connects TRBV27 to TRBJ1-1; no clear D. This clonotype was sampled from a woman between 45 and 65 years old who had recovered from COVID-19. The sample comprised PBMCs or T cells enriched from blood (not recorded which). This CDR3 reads CASSYRSNTEAFF. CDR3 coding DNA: TGTGCCAGCAGTTACCGGTCGAACACTGAAGCTTTCTTT.